The clone carrying this T cell receptor (beta chain) was seen many times. Its antigen is undetermined. Every patient was untreated before thyroid surgery. This sample stems from a study of metastatic and nonmetastatic thyroid tumors. Study details: Malignant thyroid and benign thyroid patients provided blood and tumor or nodule tissue whose repertoires were compared.

Study findings and constraints: Versus benign nodules, malignant thyroid tumors reportedly had significantly higher TCR beta diversity, in blood and tumor.

Original processing methods: Researchers built a distant-metastasis classifier for papillary thyroid cancer that drew on CDR3 differences across clinicopathological groups. TCRdb reanalyzed the PCR reads via MiXCR. These V and J calls are TCRdb output, not the study's own analysis. The data contain over 25,000 clones, about 15% of them singletons. The CDR3 has 19 residues. The germline V gene has CDR1 MRHNA and CDR2 SNTAGT. V was shortened by 7 bases and J by 4 bases, with 30 bases between the two germline ends. The sequence was obtained from a female donor with papillary thyroid cancer or a benign thyroid nodule (not recorded which). Some clones in this sample may be carry-over from other donors' samples. V usage is TRBV6-4 and J usage is TRBJ2-3, with a possible D match to TRBD1 (6 bases). Sequenced: blood. In nucleotides, the CDR3 is TGTGCCAGCAATAGCCAGGGGTGGGACCTGGGGCTCTTTCCAGATACGCAGTATTTT. Translated: CASNSQGWDLGLFPDTQYF.